This note documents a single T cell receptor (beta chain) sequence. What it binds is unknown. Germline V lookup: CDR1 SGDLS, CDR2 YYNGEE. CDR3 length: 15 residues. The V and J ends lost 4 bases and 3 bases respectively, with 16 bases between them. The data belong to a study of a mutant IDH1 vaccine in newly diagnosed glioma. Across the study: Of treated patients, approximately 60% were men and 37.5% women, averaging around 40 years.

The time point here: week 35, safety follow-up. The investigators gave 300 ug of mutant IDH1 20-mer peptide in each vaccine dose, together with topical imiquimod. Generated by immunoSEQ multiplex PCR, the TCRdb table keeps only in-frame clones and is missing some. The table includes about 65,000 clones, approximately 80% detected once. The source was PBMCs, collected from a glioma patient whose treatment included an IDH1 peptide vaccine. The clonotype originates from a man aged 35 to 55 with glioma. J is TRBJ1-2 and V is TRBV9; D gene unclear. The CDR3 DNA sequence: TGTGCCAGCAGCCCCGCCGGAAGTTTAGACTATGGCTACACCTTC. Translating it yields CASSPAGSLDYGYTF. Complete variable domain (other parts from reference TRBV9 and TRBJ1-2): DSGVTQTPKHLITATGQRVTLRCSPRSGDLSVYWYQQSLDQGLQFLIQYYNGEERAKGNILERFSAQQFPDLHSELNLSSLELGDSALYFCASSPAGSLDYGYTFGSGTRLTVV.